This T cell receptor beta chain emerged from a study of tumor-infiltrating lymphocytes in localized non-small cell lung cancer. Study conclusions and caveats: IM1 and IM2 tumors showed no difference in T-cell fraction.

The data were produced by immunoSEQ multiplex PCR, yet TCRdb's version contains in-frame clones alone and is incomplete. The data show approximately 24,000 clones, approximately 64% seen once. Looked up from germline, CDR1 is SGHTA and CDR2 is FQGNSA. V was pared by 4 bases and J by 3 bases, with 8 bases of the junction left unmatched. The CDR3 has 15 residues. Points on this clone: Its antigen is not known.

V is TRBV7-2 and J is TRBJ2-7; 8 positions match TRBD2. The specimen was lung tumor tissue. The receptor comes from a human donor with non-small cell lung cancer. CDR3 in amino acids: CASSSQAGASYEQYF. The CDR3 DNA is TGTGCCAGCAGCTCTCAAGCGGGAGCTAGCTACGAGCAGTACTTC.